This T cell receptor beta chain was obtained from a study of blood T cell repertoires in COVID-19. Across the study: Acute and convalescent COVID-19 samples came from the United States, Italy and Spain. The cDNA or gDNA used as material had been derived from T cells, B-cell-depleted T cells, or PBMCs.

In the authors' workflow: Estimates of nucleated cell counts were drawn from the amplification of reference gene primers. Generated by immunoSEQ multiplex PCR, the TCRdb table keeps only in-frame clones and is missing some. The DNA was the basis for D and trimming; V, J and clone size are from that table. The table includes under 500,000 clones, roughly 90% detected once. The source of this sequence is a woman aged 25 to 39 with acute or convalescent COVID-19. The sequenced sample was peripheral blood.

The CDR3 coding sequence is TGTGCCAGCAGGACGCTTAGCGGAGATACGCAGTATTTT. Translated, it gives CASRTLSGDTQYF. This chain joins TRBV28 and TRBJ2-3; a weak D match, TRBD2 (6 bases). Per the germline V gene, CDR1 is MDHEN and CDR2 is SYDVKM. The CDR3 spans 13 residues. Trimming cost V 6 bases and J 5 bases, with 12 bases left between them.